The clone carrying this T cell receptor beta chain came up once. In the original workflow: Reference gene primer amplification gave nucleated cell count estimates. Using immunoSEQ multiplex PCR, the repertoire was profiled, and TCRdb retains in-frame clones only, with some absent. V and J calls and clone size follow that table, whereas D and trimming were derived from the DNA. This repertoire shows approximately 490,000 clones, around 90% found once; its top ten account for 0.7%. The sample originates from a study of blood T cell repertoires in COVID-19. At the level of the study: Specimens from acute and convalescent COVID-19 originated in the United States, Italy and Spain. T cells, B-cell-depleted T cells, or PBMCs supplied cDNA or gDNA.

The CDR3 is 14 residues long. CDR1 GTSNPN and CDR2 SVGIG come from the germline V gene (reference sequence). V was clipped by 0 bases and J by 2 bases, with 11 bases between them. Ages ranged from about 18 to 89 years, with residence in 24 US areas. The J gene is TRBJ2-7, the V gene TRBV30; TRBD1 is a possible D gene (5 bases). Sample: PBMCs or T cells enriched from blood (not recorded which). The TCR sequence derives from a young woman who had recovered from COVID-19. CDR3 amino acids: CAWSVGAGTYEQYF. CDR3 sequence (DNA): TGTGCCTGGAGTGTAGGGGCAGGGACCTACGAGCAGTACTTC.